The next 5 T cell receptor beta chains were all read from a single sample in a study of OX40 agonist ivuxolimab in advanced cancers. The repertoire was sequenced with immunoSEQ multiplex PCR; TCRdb's copy has only in-frame clones and lacks some. The data show about 60,000 clones, around 83% seen once. This specimen was CD4+ or CD8+ T cells sorted from blood, taken in a trial of the OX40 agonist ivuxolimab. All receptors come from an adult with an advanced solid tumor such as melanoma, head and neck, liver or kidney cancer.

J is TRBJ2-6 and V is TRBV7-2; TRBD2 is a possible D gene (6 bases). V lost 5 bases and J lost 0, with 17 bases in between. The CDR3 is made up of 18 amino acids. In germline, CDR1 is SGHTA, CDR2 FQGNSA. The CDR3 sequence: CASSTGSLLASGANVLTF. In nucleotides, the CDR3 is TGTGCCAGCAGCACCGGGAGCCTCCTTGCCTCTGGGGCCAACGTCCTGACTTTC.

V gene TRBV18 combines with J gene TRBJ2-7; weak D call: TRBD1 (6 bases). Trimming took off 8 bases at V and 5 bases at J, with 16 bases between the two ends. This CDR3 comprises 13 residues. In germline, CDR1 is KGHSH, CDR2 LQKENI. This chain's CDR3 is CASNLGAGNEQYF. The DNA of the CDR3 is TGTGCCAGCAACCTGGGGGCGGGTAACGAGCAGTACTTC.

This clone appeared a few times. The J gene is TRBJ1-2, the V gene TRBV7-2; weak D call: TRBD1 (5 bases). Trimming removed 9 bases from V and 1 base from J, with 12 bases in between. The CDR3 is made up of 13 amino acids. Germline CDR1 is SGHTA and CDR2 is FQGNSA. The CDR3 region is CASSGQLNYGYTF. The CDR3 DNA reads as TGTGCCAGTTCAGGGCAACTTAACTATGGCTACACCTTC.

The chain carries TRBV6-1 and TRBJ2-5, with D maybe TRBD1 (6 bases). CDR1 and CDR2 (germline): MNHNS, SASEGT. This CDR3 is built from 14 residues. V was clipped by 6 bases and J by 4 bases, with 15 bases between them. The CDR3 here is CASRVTEGGETQYF. The DNA for the CDR3 is TGTGCCAGCAGGGTGACTGAAGGGGGAGAGACCCAGTACTTC.

This clone was observed once. The chain recombines TRBV18 with TRBJ2-5, with a tentative D call TRBD2 (5 bases). Deletions cut 3 bases from V and 3 bases from J, with 8 bases between. The CDR3 length is 13 residues. Per the germline V gene, CDR1 is KGHSH and CDR2 is LQKENI. CDR3 DNA: TGTGCCAGCTCACCTAGAGGGAAAGAGACCCAGTACTTC. Its translation: CASSPRGKETQYF. Full variable domain (rest looked up from reference TRBV18 and TRBJ2-5): NAGVMQNPRHLVRRRGQEARLRCSPMKGHSHVYWYRQLPEEGLKFMVYLQKENIIDESGMPKERFSAEFPKEGPSILRIQQVVRGDSAAYFCASSPRGKETQYFGPGTRLLVL.